The entry below gives a single T cell receptor beta chain sequence along with its context. Its antigen specificity is not known. Base qualities were left out, and no much larger clone turns up one base away. Library preparation was by the immunoSEQ multiplex PCR assay. TCRdb retrieved this table from immuneACCESS and kept in-frame rearrangements only. Not all clones are present; in checked studies, unresolved V genes account for under half, and no reason is known for the remainder. The sample records around 130,000 clones, 75% to 95% of which are singletons. The ten largest clones represent 2.5% of the sample. The data derive from a study of control samples from healthy donors and cancer patients (dated by TCRdb to 2018 to 2020). Source material: blood. This clonotype originated in a young man in good health.

The CDR3 region: CASSSPGRFYEQYF. The DNA reads TGTGCCAGCAGCTCTCCAGGACGGTTCTACGAGCAGTACTTC. The V and J segments used are TRBV7-6 and TRBJ2-7, with the D gene call left open. Trimming removed 4 bases from V and 3 bases from J, leaving 13 bases between the germline ends. Its CDR3 holds 14 amino acids, cysteine through phenylalanine. Only the CDR3 region is kept as DNA, spanning 42 bases read in frame from base 1. CDR1 and CDR2 were assigned from the germline V gene as SGHVS and FNYEAQ.